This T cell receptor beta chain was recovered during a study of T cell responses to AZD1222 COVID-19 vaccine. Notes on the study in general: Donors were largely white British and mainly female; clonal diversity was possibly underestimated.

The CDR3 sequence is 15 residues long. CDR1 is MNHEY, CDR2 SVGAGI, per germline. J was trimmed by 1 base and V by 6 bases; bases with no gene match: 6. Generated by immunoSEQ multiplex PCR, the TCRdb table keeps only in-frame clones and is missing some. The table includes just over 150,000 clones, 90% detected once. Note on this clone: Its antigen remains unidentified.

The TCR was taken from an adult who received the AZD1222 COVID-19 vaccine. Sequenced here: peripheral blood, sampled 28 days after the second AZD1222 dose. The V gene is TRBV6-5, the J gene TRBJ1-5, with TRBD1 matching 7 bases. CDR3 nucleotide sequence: TGTGCCAGCAGCCGCGACAGGGCGAGCAATCAGCCCCAGCATTTT. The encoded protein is CASSRDRASNQPQHF.